One sample yielded the 14 T cell receptor beta chains listed below, sequenced in a study of blood T cell repertoires in COVID-19. The table came from immunoSEQ multiplex PCR; TCRdb's copy has only in-frame clones and leaves some out. The data contain a few hundred thousand clones, 80% to 90% of them singletons. Material for sequencing was PBMCs or T cells enriched from blood (not recorded which). The receptors derive from a man younger than 35 with acute COVID-19.

This chain links TRBV5-4 with TRBJ2-1; a weak D match, TRBD2 (5 bases). Germline CDR1 SGHNT, CDR2 YYREEE (reference sequence). The CDR3 runs to 12 residues. Deletions cut 1 base from V and 10 bases from J, with 9 bases between. CDR3 nucleotide sequence: TGTGCCAGCAGCTTGTTCGGGGTGGAGCAGTTCTTC. This sequence encodes CASSLFGVEQFF.

This rearrangement joins TRBV5-4 to TRBJ2-7; D may be TRBD2 (6 bases). Germline V gene data show CDR1 as SGHNT and CDR2 as YYREEE (reference sequence). With 2 bases removed from V and 3 bases from J, the gap between germline ends came to 12 bases. The CDR3 totals 14 residues. This CDR3 is CASSFWGDLYEQYF. In nucleotides, the CDR3 is TGTGCCAGCAGCTTTTGGGGGGATCTCTACGAGCAGTACTTC.

This rearrangement joins TRBV4-1 to TRBJ1-1, with a tentative D call TRBD1 (6 bases). CDR1 and CDR2 from the germline V gene are MGHRA and YSYEKL. V was pared by 2 bases and J by 8 bases, with 12 bases between. This CDR3 spans 13 amino acids. The chain's CDR3 is CASSQPSGTEAFF. The CDR3 nucleotides are TGCGCCAGCAGCCAACCCTCAGGGACAGAAGCTTTCTTT.

The genes are TRBV5-5 and TRBJ2-7, with a tentative D call TRBD1 (6 bases). Germline V gene lookup returns CDR1 SGHKS and CDR2 YYEKEE (reference sequence). This CDR3 has 14 amino acids. V was cut by 0 bases and J by 5 bases, with 12 bases left in between. Here the CDR3 DNA reads TGTGCCAGCAGCTTGGGACAGGCTCGCAACGAGCAGTACTTC. Encoded protein: CASSLGQARNEQYF.

The chain carries TRBV12-5 and TRBJ2-3; TRBD1 agrees at 9 bases. V lost 7 bases, J lost 6 bases, and 8 bases stayed unmatched. CDR1 is LGHNT, CDR2 FRNRAP, per germline. The CDR3 consists of 14 residues. CDR3 DNA: TGTGCTAGTGCCACAGGGGGCGCAGACGATACGCAGTATTTT. It encodes CASATGGADDTQYF.

Only one count was recorded for this clone. The chain employs TRBV24-1 and TRBJ1-1; no clear D gene. There are 11 residues in the CDR3. Trimming shortened V by 4 bases and J by 8 bases, and 7 bases separated the two germline ends. CDR1 KGHDR and CDR2 SFDVKD come from the germline V gene. CDR3 protein: CATSEGGEAFF. The CDR3 DNA reads TGTGCCACCAGTGAAGGAGGGGAAGCTTTCTTT.

V and J are TRBV11-2 and TRBJ2-7, with D perhaps matching TRBD2 (6 bases). Trimming removed 4 bases from V and 7 bases from J, with 14 bases in between. The CDR3 covers 13 residues. CDR1 and CDR2 from the germline V gene are SGHAT and FQNNGV. The CDR3 DNA is TGTGCCAGCAGCTCCGGGAGTTCCCGGGAGCAGTACTTC. Translation gives CASSSGSSREQYF.

The chain combines TRBV19 with TRBJ1-5; D may be TRBD1 (5 bases). Trimming cost V 6 bases and J 2 bases, with 14 bases left between them. The length of the CDR3 is 15 residues. Germline CDR1 reads LNHDA; CDR2 reads SQIVND (reference sequence). CDR3 DNA: TGTGCCAGTAGAAGGGACTTAGGGCGCAATCAGCCCCAGCATTTT. Protein sequence: CASRRDLGRNQPQHF.

In its sample, this clone was seen once. The CDR3 loop is CASSFYRGKSPLHF. CDR3 coding DNA: TGTGCCAGCAGCTTTTACAGGGGGAAGTCACCCCTCCACTTT. This chain joins TRBV13 and TRBJ1-6; 8 bases map to TRBD1. The CDR3 totals 14 residues. Trimming at V came to 3 bases and at J to 10 bases, leaving 5 bases not matched to a gene. Germline V CDR1 and CDR2: PRHDT, FYEKMQ (reference sequence). The full variable domain, completed using reference TRBV13 and TRBJ1-6, is AAGVIQSPRHLIKEKRETATLKCYPIPRHDTVYWYQQGPGQDPQFLISFYEKMQSDKGSIPDRFSAQQFSDYHSELNMSSLELGDSALYFCASSFYRGKSPLHFGNGTRLTVT.

The chain combines TRBV19 with TRBJ1-1; D might be TRBD1 (6 bases). Germline CDR1 is LNHDA and CDR2 is SQIVND (reference sequence). The CDR3 contains 12 residues. Trimming left V 9 bases short and J 4 bases short, with 12 bases between. DNA for the CDR3: TGTGCCAGCAAAGGGGGGGGCACTGAAGCTTTCTTT. Translated, it gives CASKGGGTEAFF.

The CDR3 sequence: CASSPDRSKPQHF. The CDR3 DNA sequence: TGTGCCAGCTCACCTGACAGGAGCAAGCCCCAGCATTTT. The chain carries TRBV18 and TRBJ1-5; perhaps TRBD1 as D (6 bases). Germline V lookup: CDR1 KGHSH, CDR2 LQKENI. The CDR3 is made up of 13 amino acids. Trimming pared 3 bases from V and 8 bases from J, leaving 11 bases between.

The rearrangement links TRBV13 to TRBJ2-7, with 10 bases identical to TRBD2. Trimming cost V 3 bases and J 4 bases; bases outside gene matches: 3. This CDR3 is 14 amino acids long. In germline, CDR1 is PRHDT, CDR2 FYEKMQ (reference sequence). In nucleotides, the CDR3 is TGTGCCAGCAGCTTCGAGCGGGAGGGTTACGAGCAGTACTTC. It translates to CASSFEREGYEQYF.

This sequence joins TRBV7-9 and TRBJ1-1, with TRBD1 as a possible D gene (6 bases). The V gene's germline CDR1 is SEHNR and CDR2 FQNEAQ (reference sequence). The V gene lost 5 bases and the J gene lost 3 bases, with 16 bases spanning the gap. The length of the CDR3 is 15 residues. The CDR3 DNA is TGTGCCAGCAGCCCGCGGTCCAGGGGTGACACTGAAGCTTTCTTT. Translated: CASSPRSRGDTEAFF. Supplemented by reference TRBV7-9 and TRBJ1-1, the full variable domain reads DTGVSQNPRHKITKRGQNVTFRCDPISEHNRLYWYRQTLGQGPEFLTYFQNEAQLEKSRLLSDRFSAERPKGSFSTLEIQRTEQGDSAMYLCASSPRSRGDTEAFFGQGTRLTVV.

In this sample, this clone turned up a few times. The chain recombines TRBV10-2 with TRBJ2-1; 9 nucleotides align to TRBD2. CDR1 is WSHSY and CDR2 is SAAADI in the germline V gene. CDR3 size: 16 residues. V dropped 3 bases and J dropped 5; count of bases not matched to a gene: 8. The CDR3 loop is CASSDLASGKDNEQFF. CDR3 nucleotide sequence: TGCGCCAGCAGTGATTTGGCTAGCGGGAAGGACAATGAGCAGTTCTTC.